Here is one TCR beta chain with its context. This receptor's antigen is unknown. Base qualities are not at hand, and no much larger clone is one base apart. Genomic DNA was isolated using the Qiagen DNeasy kit from unsorted PBMCs as well as from negatively selected CD4+ and CD8+ fractions. TCR beta CDR3 regions were subjected to amplification by immunoSEQ multiplex PCR with primers that anneal to V and J segments. A synthetic immune receptor repertoire was used to minimize amplification bias, and remaining bias was computationally removed after sequencing. Regarding the original processing steps: Repertoire diversity was quantified as the Shannon entropy index using custom Python scripts. Unsorted, CD4+ and CD8+ repertoires were analyzed separately, except in combined analyses where CD4+ and CD8+ sequences were merged in silico. A clone counted as expanded when the clone's frequency after treatment rose at least 2-fold relative to C1D1, and clones undetected at baseline were given a pseudocount of 0.5. Clones with 0 or 1 copy at C1D1 were defined as singleton clones, while clones with 2 or more copies were defined as non-singleton clones. Clones expanded in unsorted samples were annotated as CD4+, CD8+ or unknown by matching protein sequences in sorted samples from the same patient. Wilcoxon tests were applied to paired samples to test diversity changes from C1D1 to C4D1. Entries here come from immuneACCESS through TCRdb and include only in-frame sequences with V and J called. Some clones fail to appear in such tables; in the studies checked, an unresolved V gene covers under half of the shortfall, and the cause of the remainder is unknown. Clone size and V and J calls were adopted from that table, with D and trimming inferred from the DNA. The sample profile shows 65,000 to 95,000 clones; 89% of them were found once. Of the sample, 22% falls within the top ten clones.

The entry originates in a study of PD-1 blockade in classical Hodgkin lymphoma (TCRdb year 2020). In the study overall: Nivolumab dosing was 3 mg/kg intravenously every 2 weeks, continuing until either disease progression or unacceptable toxicity. A peripheral blood immune signature of response to PD-1 blockade in classical Hodgkin lymphoma was defined using TCR beta sequencing and CyTOF.

What the time point label conveys for this sample: cycle 1 day 1 (C1D1), immediately before nivolumab initiation. Relapse after autologous stem cell transplantation had occurred in all trial patients, and cohorts A, B and C were distinguished by prior brentuximab vedotin exposure. The trial cohort included 45 to 65 patients with relapsed/refractory classical Hodgkin lymphoma, and each patient had a best overall response of complete response, partial response or progressive disease. Trial patients were treated with single-agent nivolumab in the multi-cohort phase II CheckMate 205 trial. An independent review committee assessed best overall response by applying the 2007 International Working Group response criteria. PBMCs from the trial were collected at three points: immediately before nivolumab initiation (C1D1), and during therapy at cycle 2 day 1 and cycle 4 day 1. Peripheral blood was collected in 8 mL Vacutainer Cell Preparation Tubes, from which PBMCs were isolated by centrifugation and then cryopreserved.

Study-level results and caveats: CD4+ but not CD8+ TCR diversity rose significantly by C4D1 (p=0.0027 vs p=0.16), most apparent in complete responders (p=0.02). The study was limited to a single clinical trial cohort, and causes of repertoire differences, possibly disease activity or prior therapy, remained undefined. Baseline TCR diversity was reported as lower in newly diagnosed patients than in healthy donors, and lower still in relapsed/refractory patients. Trial patients achieving complete response had baseline diversity similar to newly diagnosed patients, whereas partial responders and progressors had significantly lower diversity. Lower diversity was observed in patients in whom nivolumab was started less than 1 year after ASCT, and these patients were excluded from later analyses so that confounding by immune reconstitution would be avoided.

Including cysteine and phenylalanine, the CDR3 has 14 amino acids. Of all the DNA, just the CDR3 is kept, 42 bases in frame from base 1. After removal of 3 bases from V and 7 bases from J, the junction retains 2 bases not matched to a gene. CDR1 and CDR2 are read off the germline V gene as ENHRY and SYGVKD. The source was peripheral blood mononuclear cells (PBMCs), collected at baseline. The source is a human donor with classical Hodgkin lymphoma. The V and J segments used are TRBV10-3 and TRBJ1-4; 10 central nucleotides agree with TRBD1. The sequence in DNA is TGTGCCATCAGTGACGGGACAGGGGTTGAAAAACTGTTTTTT. Translation gives CAISDGTGVEKLFF.